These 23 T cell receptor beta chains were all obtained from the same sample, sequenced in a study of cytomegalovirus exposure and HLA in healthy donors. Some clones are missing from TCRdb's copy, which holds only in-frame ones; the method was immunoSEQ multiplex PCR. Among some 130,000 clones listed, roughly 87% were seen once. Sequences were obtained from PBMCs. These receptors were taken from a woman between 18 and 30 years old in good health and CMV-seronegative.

The CDR3 region is CASSLGQGARYEQYF. The CDR3 region has the DNA TGTGCCAGCAGCTTAGGGCAGGGGGCGCGATACGAGCAGTACTTC. The V gene is TRBV11-2, the J gene TRBJ2-7, with 8 nucleotides matching TRBD1. CDR3 size: 15 residues. Germline-derived CDR1 and CDR2 are SGHAT and FQNNGV. V lost 1 base to trimming and J lost 4 bases; unmatched junction nucleotides: 6.

CDR3 sequence: CASSLRPGQNTGELFF. Here the CDR3 DNA reads TGCGCCAGCAGCTTGCGCCCGGGACAGAACACCGGGGAGCTGTTTTTT. The chain has TRBV5-1 and TRBJ2-2, with D possibly TRBD1 on 6 matching bases. Germline values: CDR1 SGHRS, CDR2 YFSETQ. Trimming removed 1 base at V and 1 base at J, with 11 bases between. This CDR3 has 16 amino acids.

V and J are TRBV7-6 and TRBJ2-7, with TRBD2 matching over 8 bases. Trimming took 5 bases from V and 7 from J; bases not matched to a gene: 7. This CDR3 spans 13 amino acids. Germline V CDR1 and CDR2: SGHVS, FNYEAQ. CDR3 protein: CASSIGLASEQYF. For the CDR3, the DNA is TGTGCCAGCAGCATTGGACTAGCCTCGGAGCAGTACTTC.

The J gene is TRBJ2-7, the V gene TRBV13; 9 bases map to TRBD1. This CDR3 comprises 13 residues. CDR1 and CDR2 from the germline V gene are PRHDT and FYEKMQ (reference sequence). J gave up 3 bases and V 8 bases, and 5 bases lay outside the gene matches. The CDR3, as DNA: TGTGCCAGCCGAACAGGGGGCCGCTACGAGCAGTACTTC. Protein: CASRTGGRYEQYF.

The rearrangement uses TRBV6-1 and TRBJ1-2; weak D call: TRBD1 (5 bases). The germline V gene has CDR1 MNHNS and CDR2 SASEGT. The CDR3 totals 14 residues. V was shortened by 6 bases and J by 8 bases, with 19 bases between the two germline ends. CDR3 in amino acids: CASRFRQGNWGYTF. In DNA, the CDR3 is TGTGCCAGCAGGTTCCGGCAGGGTAATTGGGGCTACACCTTC.

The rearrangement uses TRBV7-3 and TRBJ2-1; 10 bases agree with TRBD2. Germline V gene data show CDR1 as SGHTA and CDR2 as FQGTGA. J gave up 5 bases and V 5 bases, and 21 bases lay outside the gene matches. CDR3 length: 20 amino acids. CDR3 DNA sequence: TGTGCCAGCAGCCCCCGGCTTACGGTAGCGGGGGGTTTTACGGACAATGAGCAGTTCTTC. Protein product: CASSPRLTVAGGFTDNEQFF. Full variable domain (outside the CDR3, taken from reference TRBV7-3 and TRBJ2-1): GAGVSQTPSNKVTEKGKYVELRCDPISGHTALYWYRQSLGQGPEFLIYFQGTGAADDSGLPNDRFFAVRPEGSVSTLKIQRTERGDSAVYLCASSPRLTVAGGFTDNEQFFGPGTRLTVL.

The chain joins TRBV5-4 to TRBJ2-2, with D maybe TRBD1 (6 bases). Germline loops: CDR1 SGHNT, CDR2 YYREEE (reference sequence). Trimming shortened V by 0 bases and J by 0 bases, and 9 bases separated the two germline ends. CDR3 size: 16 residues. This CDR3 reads CASSLGQATNTGELFF. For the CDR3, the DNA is TGTGCCAGCAGCTTGGGACAGGCCACGAACACCGGGGAGCTGTTTTTT.

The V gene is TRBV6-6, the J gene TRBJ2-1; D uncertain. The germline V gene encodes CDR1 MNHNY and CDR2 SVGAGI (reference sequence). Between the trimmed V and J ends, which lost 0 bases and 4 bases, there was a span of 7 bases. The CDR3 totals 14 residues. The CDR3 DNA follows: TGTGCCAGCAGTTACTCGTGGCTGTACAATGAGCAGTTCTTC. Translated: CASSYSWLYNEQFF.

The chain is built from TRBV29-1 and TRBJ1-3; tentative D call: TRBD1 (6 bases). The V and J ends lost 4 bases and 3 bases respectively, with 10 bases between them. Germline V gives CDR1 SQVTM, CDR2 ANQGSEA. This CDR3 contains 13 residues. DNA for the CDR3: TGCAGCGTTGTTGGGACATATGGAAACACCATATATTTT. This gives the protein CSVVGTYGNTIYF.

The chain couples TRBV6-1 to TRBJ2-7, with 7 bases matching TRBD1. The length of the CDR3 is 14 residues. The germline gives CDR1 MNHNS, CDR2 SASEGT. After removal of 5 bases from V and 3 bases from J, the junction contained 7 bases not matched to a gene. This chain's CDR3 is CASSSRQGYYEQYF. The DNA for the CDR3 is TGTGCCAGCAGTTCCCGACAGGGTTACTACGAGCAGTACTTC.

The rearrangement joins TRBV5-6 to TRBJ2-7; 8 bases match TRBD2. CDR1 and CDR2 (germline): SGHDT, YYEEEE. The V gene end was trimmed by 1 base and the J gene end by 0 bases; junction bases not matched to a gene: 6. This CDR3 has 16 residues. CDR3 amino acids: CASSLNIAGSSYEQYF. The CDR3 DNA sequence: TGTGCCAGCAGCTTGAATATAGCGGGGAGCTCCTACGAGCAGTACTTC.

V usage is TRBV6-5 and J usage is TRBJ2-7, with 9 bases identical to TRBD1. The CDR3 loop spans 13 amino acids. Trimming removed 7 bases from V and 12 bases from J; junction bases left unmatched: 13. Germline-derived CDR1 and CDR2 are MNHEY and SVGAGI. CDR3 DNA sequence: TGTGCCAGCACCATCACCCCCGGACAGGGGCTGTACTTC. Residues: CASTITPGQGLYF.

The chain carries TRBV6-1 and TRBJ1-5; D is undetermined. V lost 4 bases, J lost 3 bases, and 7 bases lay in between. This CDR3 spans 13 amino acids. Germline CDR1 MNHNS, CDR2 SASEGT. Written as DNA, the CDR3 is TGTGCCAGCAGTGGTGTCTACAATCAGCCCCAGCATTTT. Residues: CASSGVYNQPQHF.

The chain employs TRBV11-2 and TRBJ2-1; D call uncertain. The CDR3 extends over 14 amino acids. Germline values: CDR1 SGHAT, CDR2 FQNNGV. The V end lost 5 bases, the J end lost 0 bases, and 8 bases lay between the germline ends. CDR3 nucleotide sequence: TGTGCCAGCAGCGAACAGAGCTCCTACAATGAGCAGTTCTTC. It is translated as CASSEQSSYNEQFF.

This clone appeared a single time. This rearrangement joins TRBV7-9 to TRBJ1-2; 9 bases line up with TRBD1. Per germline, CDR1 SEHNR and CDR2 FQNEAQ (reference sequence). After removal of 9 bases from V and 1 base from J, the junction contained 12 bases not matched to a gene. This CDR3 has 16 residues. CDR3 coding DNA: TGTGCCAGTGAATTAGTAAGGGGACAGGGTAACTATGGCTACACCTTC. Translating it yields CASELVRGQGNYGYTF.

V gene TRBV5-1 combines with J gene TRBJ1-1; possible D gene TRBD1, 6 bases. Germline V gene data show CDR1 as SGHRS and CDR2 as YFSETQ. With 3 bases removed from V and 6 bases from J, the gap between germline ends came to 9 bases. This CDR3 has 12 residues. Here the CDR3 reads CASSSNRAEAFF. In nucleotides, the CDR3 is TGCGCCAGCAGCTCGAACAGGGCTGAAGCTTTCTTT. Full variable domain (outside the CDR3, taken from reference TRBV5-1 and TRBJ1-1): KAGVTQTPRYLIKTRGQQVTLSCSPISGHRSVSWYQQTPGQGLQFLFEYFSETQRNKGNFPGRFSGRQFSNSRSEMNVSTLELGDSALYLCASSSNRAEAFFGQGTRLTVV.

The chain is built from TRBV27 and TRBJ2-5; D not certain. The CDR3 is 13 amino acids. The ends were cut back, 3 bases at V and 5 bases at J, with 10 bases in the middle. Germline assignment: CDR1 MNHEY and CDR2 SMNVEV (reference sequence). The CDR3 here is CASSFFIGETQYF. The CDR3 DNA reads TGTGCCAGCAGTTTTTTTATCGGGGAGACCCAGTACTTC.

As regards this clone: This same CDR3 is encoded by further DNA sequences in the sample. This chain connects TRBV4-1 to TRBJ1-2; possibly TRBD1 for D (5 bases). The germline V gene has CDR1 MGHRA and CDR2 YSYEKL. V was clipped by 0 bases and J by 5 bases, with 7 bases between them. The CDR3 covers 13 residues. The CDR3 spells CASSQDPGYGYTF. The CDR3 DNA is TGCGCCAGCAGCCAAGATCCAGGGTATGGCTACACCTTC.

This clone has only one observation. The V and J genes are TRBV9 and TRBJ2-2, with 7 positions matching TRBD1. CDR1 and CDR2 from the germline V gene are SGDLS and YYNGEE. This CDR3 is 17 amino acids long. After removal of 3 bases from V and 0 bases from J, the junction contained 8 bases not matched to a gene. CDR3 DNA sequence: TGTGCCAGCAGCGCGCAGAAGGACAGGCCGAACACCGGGGAGCTGTTTTTT. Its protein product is CASSAQKDRPNTGELFF.

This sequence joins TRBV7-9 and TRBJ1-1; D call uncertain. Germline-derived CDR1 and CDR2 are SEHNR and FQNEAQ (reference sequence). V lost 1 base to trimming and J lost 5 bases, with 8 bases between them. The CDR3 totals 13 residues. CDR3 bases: TGTGCCAGCAGCTTAGGTCCCGCGACTGAAGCTTTCTTT. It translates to CASSLGPATEAFF.

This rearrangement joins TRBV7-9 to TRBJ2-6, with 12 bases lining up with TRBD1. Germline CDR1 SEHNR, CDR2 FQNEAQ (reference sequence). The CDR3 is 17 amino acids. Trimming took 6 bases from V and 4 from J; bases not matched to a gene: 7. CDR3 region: CASRRLGQGAGANVLTF. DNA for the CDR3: TGTGCCAGCAGGAGGTTGGGACAGGGGGCGGGGGCCAACGTCCTGACTTTC. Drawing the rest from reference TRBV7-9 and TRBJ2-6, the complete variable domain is DTGVSQNPRHKITKRGQNVTFRCDPISEHNRLYWYRQTLGQGPEFLTYFQNEAQLEKSRLLSDRFSAERPKGSFSTLEIQRTEQGDSAMYLCASRRLGQGAGANVLTFGAGSRLTVL.

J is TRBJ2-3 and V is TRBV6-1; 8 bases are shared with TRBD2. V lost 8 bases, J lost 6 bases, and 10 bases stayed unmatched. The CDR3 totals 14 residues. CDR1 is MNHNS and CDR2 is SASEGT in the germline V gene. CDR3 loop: CASGAGTRGDTQYF. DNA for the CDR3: TGTGCCAGCGGAGCCGGGACTAGGGGGGATACGCAGTATTTT.

The DNA for the CDR3 is TGCGCCAGCAGCTTGCGACTAGCAACGGAGACCCAGTACTTC. It encodes CASSLRLATETQYF. The chain joins TRBV5-1 to TRBJ2-5; 7 bases are a match to TRBD2. The germline V gene encodes CDR1 SGHRS and CDR2 YFSETQ. V shed 1 base and J 5 bases; nucleotides not matched to a gene: 5. CDR3 size: 14 residues. Filled out from reference TRBV5-1 and TRBJ2-5, the complete variable domain reads KAGVTQTPRYLIKTRGQQVTLSCSPISGHRSVSWYQQTPGQGLQFLFEYFSETQRNKGNFPGRFSGRQFSNSRSEMNVSTLELGDSALYLCASSLRLATETQYFGPGTRLLVL.